These 25 T cell receptor beta chains were all obtained from the same sample, sequenced in a study of Graves' ophthalmopathy and Graves' hyperthyroidism. Scientists amplified the TCR beta CDR3 regions from RNA transcripts. An initial RT-PCR round employing HTBI primers preceded a second-round multiplex PCR. TCRdb reprocessed the multiplex PCR reads with MiXCR, giving one entry per CDR3 protein. The data hold more than 150,000 distinct CDR3 sequences, with around two fifths observed a single time. The sequenced sample was peripheral blood. These receptors originate from a woman between 40 and 50 years old with Graves' ophthalmopathy.

V usage is TRBV6-2 or TRBV6-3 and J usage is TRBJ2-5, with D unclear. The germline CDR1 and CDR2 sequences are MNHEY and SVGEGT. The CDR3 contains 14 residues. V was pared by 5 bases and J by 4 bases, with 14 bases between. The CDR3 protein is CASSLVLSGETQYF. The CDR3 DNA follows: TGTGCCAGCAGTCTTGTCCTGTCCGGAGAGACCCAGTACTTC.

This clonotype has ten or more counts. DNA for the CDR3: TGTGCCAGCAGTCAACAGGGGGCTGGGGAGCTGTTTTTT. This codes for CASSQQGAGELFF. The rearrangement joins TRBV12-3 or TRBV12-4 to TRBJ2-2, with 9 positions matching TRBD1. V shed 5 bases and J 8 bases; nucleotides not matched to a gene: 3. This CDR3 has 13 residues.

This clonotype has at least ten counts. This sequence joins TRBV5-1 and TRBJ2-5; no firm D call. The CDR3 extends over 13 amino acids. From germline, CDR1 is SGHRS and CDR2 YFSETQ. With 2 bases removed from V and 2 bases from J, the gap between germline ends came to 7 bases. CDR3 in amino acids: CASSFGLQETQYF. Here the CDR3 DNA reads TGCGCCAGCAGCTTCGGGCTACAAGAGACCCAGTACTTC.

This clonotype has ten or more counts. The genes are TRBV6-5 and TRBJ1-1; no clear D. The CDR3 has 12 amino acids. Between the trimmed V and J ends, which lost 0 bases and 9 bases, there was a span of 8 bases. CDR1 is MNHEY, CDR2 SVGAGI, per germline. The CDR3 here is CASSYSDYQAFF. CDR3 sequence (DNA): TGTGCCAGCAGTTACTCGGACTATCAAGCTTTCTTT.

Many counts were recorded for this clonotype. The chain uses TRBV7-3 and TRBJ2-2; TRBD1 matches at 7 bases. V gave up 6 bases and J gave up 9 bases; unmatched junction bases: 10. The CDR3 covers 14 residues. From germline, CDR1 is SGHTA and CDR2 FQGTGA. The CDR3 protein is CASRSGQSGRELFF. The CDR3 DNA reads as TGTGCCAGCAGGTCGGGACAGTCGGGCCGGGAGCTGTTTTTT.

This clonotype was recorded many times. V gene TRBV19 combines with J gene TRBJ2-5, with D hard to call. Trimming removed 3 bases from V and 1 base from J, with 6 bases in between. CDR1 is LNHDA, CDR2 SQIVND, per germline (reference sequence). There are 13 residues in the CDR3. The CDR3 is CASSIIGQETQYF. CDR3 bases: TGTGCCAGTAGTATCATCGGCCAAGAGACCCAGTACTTC.

V usage is TRBV27 and J usage is TRBJ1-5; 7 bases map to TRBD1. The CDR3 covers 18 residues. Germline CDR1 and CDR2: MNHEY and SMNVEV (reference sequence). Trimming at V came to 4 bases and at J to 2 bases, leaving 14 bases not matched to a gene. This CDR3 reads CASSSKRFDREGNQPQHF. The CDR3 DNA reads as TGTGCCAGCAGTTCCAAACGTTTTGACAGGGAAGGCAATCAGCCCCAGCATTTT.

This sequence joins TRBV6-1 and TRBJ2-7; 7 bases map to TRBD1. CDR1 is MNHNS and CDR2 is SASEGT in the germline V gene. The length of the CDR3 is 14 residues. J lost 2 bases, V lost 4 bases, and 5 bases had no gene match. CDR3 loop: CASSAGTETYEQYF. In DNA, the CDR3 is TGTGCCAGCAGTGCCGGGACAGAAACCTACGAGCAGTACTTC.

This chain connects TRBV20-1 to TRBJ2-7, with D unclear. The CDR3 is made up of 13 amino acids. The V end lost 8 bases, the J end lost 5 bases, and 19 bases lay between the germline ends. Germline-derived CDR1 and CDR2 are DFQATT and SNEGSKA (reference sequence). The CDR3 DNA reads as TGCAGTACAGACCGGCGTACTCGGGACGAGCAGTACTTC. Translation gives CSTDRRTRDEQYF.

V gene TRBV28 combines with J gene TRBJ2-5; no clear D. The V gene's germline CDR1 is MDHEN and CDR2 SYDVKM. The CDR3 is 12 residues long. Trimming shortened V by 6 bases and J by 4 bases, and 9 bases separated the two germline ends. The CDR3 sequence: CASSLTPETQYF. CDR3 DNA: TGTGCCAGCAGCCTCACCCCAGAGACCCAGTACTTC.

This clonotype was counted many times. The chain recombines TRBV28 with TRBJ2-5; the D is unclear. V was shortened by 4 bases and J by 2 bases, with 14 bases between the two germline ends. This CDR3 spans 15 amino acids. Germline V gene sequence: CDR1 MDHEN, CDR2 SYDVKM. The chain's CDR3 is CASSSPRNTQETQYF. The CDR3 nucleotides are TGTGCCAGCAGTTCACCTCGAAACACACAAGAGACCCAGTACTTC.

This clonotype came up many times. The rearrangement joins TRBV6-2 or TRBV6-3 to TRBJ1-5; 10 positions agree with TRBD1. Germline trimming cut 0 bases from V and 2 bases from J; bases unmatched to any gene: 10. The germline gives CDR1 MNHEY, CDR2 SVGEGT. This CDR3 is built from 19 residues. The CDR3 coding sequence is TGTGCCAGCAGTTACTCGAGCGACAGGGGGCGTTCTGGCAATCAGCCCCAGCATTTT. Encoded protein: CASSYSSDRGRSGNQPQHF.

This chain uses TRBV6-2 or TRBV6-3 with TRBJ1-5, with D possibly being TRBD1 (5 bases). Germline CDR1 MNHEY, CDR2 SVGEGT. This CDR3 has 14 residues. The V end lost 10 bases, the J end lost 3 bases, and 16 bases lay between the germline ends. The CDR3 DNA sequence: TGTGCCACTACAGGAGGCGGGTACAATCAGCCCCAGCATTTT. Translation gives CATTGGGYNQPQHF.

This clonotype was seen ten or more times. J is TRBJ2-5 and V is TRBV14; D assignment may be TRBD1 or TRBD2 (5 bases each). The CDR3 has 15 amino acids. From germline, CDR1 is SGHDN and CDR2 FVKESK. V was pared by 0 bases and J by 7 bases, with 15 bases between. CDR3 bases: TGTGCCAGCAGCCAAGATCAGGACCCGAGGGGGACCCAGTACTTC. Translating it yields CASSQDQDPRGTQYF.

The sample holds many counts of this clonotype. The V gene is TRBV6-1, the J gene TRBJ1-2; possibly TRBD1 for D (5 bases). V was trimmed by 0 bases and J by 7 bases, leaving 15 bases between them. Per germline, CDR1 MNHNS and CDR2 SASEGT. This CDR3 contains 15 residues. DNA for the CDR3: TGTGCCAGCAGTGAAGCGGGGGGGATTCTTCTTGGCTACACCTTC. This codes for CASSEAGGILLGYTF.

The chain is built from TRBV30 and TRBJ2-5; D might be TRBD1 (5 bases). The CDR3 has 16 amino acids. Germline CDR1 and CDR2: GTSNPN and SVGIG (reference sequence). Between the trimmed V and J ends, which lost 0 bases and 5 bases, there was a span of 19 bases. CDR3 nucleotides: TGTGCCTGGAGTGTGTTCAATGCCAGGGCAAGGGAGACCCAGTACTTC. This sequence encodes CAWSVFNARARETQYF.

V gene TRBV24-1 combines with J gene TRBJ1-2; tentatively, D is TRBD1 (5 bases). The CDR3 spans 13 residues. Trimming shortened V by 0 bases and J by 8 bases, and 9 bases separated the two germline ends. Per the germline V gene, CDR1 is KGHDR and CDR2 is SFDVKD. In DNA form, the CDR3 reads TGTGCCACCAGTGATTTGATGGGGACGGGCTACACCTTC. Translating gives CATSDLMGTGYTF.

The chain uses TRBV6-1 and TRBJ2-5; the D is unclear. Germline V gives CDR1 MNHNS, CDR2 SASEGT. The V gene lost 3 bases and the J gene lost 0 bases, with 8 bases spanning the gap. The CDR3 sequence is 14 residues long. CDR3 sequence: CASSDGWYQETQYF. CDR3 DNA sequence: TGTGCCAGCAGTGACGGCTGGTACCAAGAGACCCAGTACTTC.

In this sample, this clonotype turned up many times. J is TRBJ1-2 and V is TRBV20-1; the match to TRBD1 covers 9 bases. The CDR3 is 12 amino acids. Germline V gene lookup returns CDR1 DFQATT and CDR2 SNEGSKA (reference sequence). V lost 4 bases and J lost 8; bases outside the gene matches: 5. The CDR3 sequence: CSAKQGAQGYTF. CDR3 DNA sequence: TGCAGTGCTAAACAGGGGGCGCAGGGCTACACCTTC.

This clonotype was counted many times. V is TRBV7-3 and J is TRBJ2-7, with TRBD1 as a possible D gene (6 bases). The CDR3 consists of 14 residues. V was cut by 5 bases and J by 3 bases, with 14 bases left in between. In germline, CDR1 is SGHTA, CDR2 FQGTGA. The CDR3 nucleotides read TGTGCCAGCAGCCCGACAGGAAAAGTCTACGAGCAGTACTTC. Amino acids: CASSPTGKVYEQYF.

This clonotype was detected ten times or more. No conserved phenylalanine or tryptophan is present at the end of the CDR3, so a read error is the likely explanation. The chain carries TRBV6-1 and TRBJ1-5, with D possibly being TRBD1 (6 bases). The germline V and J ends were trimmed by 8 bases and 5 bases, with 16 bases remaining between them. Germline V CDR1 and CDR2: MNHNS, SASEGT. This CDR3 comprises 14 residues. The CDR3 loop is CASDARGRDQPQHS. The CDR3 nucleotides are TGTGCCAGCGACGCCCGGGGGCGGGATCAGCCCCAGCATTCT.

The chain joins TRBV30 to TRBJ1-1, with a tentative D call TRBD1 (6 bases). V lost 3 bases, J lost 1 base, and 9 bases lay in between. CDR3 length: 13 residues. Germline values: CDR1 GTSNPN, CDR2 SVGIG (reference sequence). The CDR3 here is CAWSRQANTEAFF. CDR3 bases: TGTGCCTGGAGCCGACAGGCGAACACTGAAGCTTTCTTT.

J is TRBJ2-2 and V is TRBV7-2; D may match TRBD1 or TRBD2 (5 bases each). The germline V and J ends were trimmed by 2 bases and 6 bases, with 13 bases remaining between them. From germline, CDR1 is SGHTA and CDR2 FQGNSA. The CDR3 sequence is 15 residues long. The CDR3 spells CASSLLDGTAGELFF. The CDR3 nucleotides read TGTGCCAGCAGCTTATTGGATGGGACGGCCGGGGAGCTGTTTTTT.

This clonotype was recorded many times. The gene calls are TRBV27 and TRBJ1-1; no firm D call. The V end lost 0 bases, the J end lost 11 bases, and 10 bases lay between the germline ends. This CDR3 region has 12 residues. Germline V gene sequence: CDR1 MNHEY, CDR2 SMNVEV (reference sequence). The CDR3 is CASSLSGRRAFF. For the CDR3, the DNA is TGTGCCAGCAGTTTATCAGGGCGACGGGCTTTCTTT.

This clonotype was recorded many times. V and J are TRBV29-1 and TRBJ2-5, with D perhaps matching TRBD2 (5 bases). Germline V gene data show CDR1 as SQVTM and CDR2 as ANQGSEA. The CDR3 has 14 amino acids. V lost 4 bases and J 4 bases, leaving 16 bases between the germline ends. This CDR3 reads CSVGGWRAPETQYF. The CDR3 DNA sequence: TGCAGCGTTGGCGGGTGGCGGGCCCCAGAGACCCAGTACTTC.